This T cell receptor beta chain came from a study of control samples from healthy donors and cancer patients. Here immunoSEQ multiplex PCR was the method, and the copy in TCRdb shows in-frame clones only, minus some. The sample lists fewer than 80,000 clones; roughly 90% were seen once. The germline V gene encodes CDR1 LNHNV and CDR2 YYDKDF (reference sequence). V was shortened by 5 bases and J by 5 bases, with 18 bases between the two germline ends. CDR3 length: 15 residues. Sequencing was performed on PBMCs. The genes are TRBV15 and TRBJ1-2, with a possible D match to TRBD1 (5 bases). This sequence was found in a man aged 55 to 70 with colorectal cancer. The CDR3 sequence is CATSQGARGGYGYTF. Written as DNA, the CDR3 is TGTGCCACCAGCCAGGGAGCACGGGGGGGTTATGGCTACACCTTC.